The sequence of this T cell receptor beta chain was determined in a study of T cell responses to AZD1222 COVID-19 vaccine. Study in general: Recipients boosted at about 4 weeks or about 12 weeks are pooled.

Study-level findings and limits: White British people made up most donors, females outnumbered males, and clonal diversity was possibly underestimated. The span of vaccine-associated CD4 TCRs extended across spike, with dominance at 160-218 and 743-854. Regions left unmutated in variants are reportedly the target of nearly half of spike-specific TCRs.

This clone occurred a few times. Its specificity is not known. Trimming removed 3 bases from V and 5 bases from J, with 8 bases in between. The CDR3 is 13 residues long. Germline CDR1 is SEHNR and CDR2 is FQNEAQ (reference sequence). This table comes from immunoSEQ multiplex PCR, and its TCRdb copy is limited to in-frame clones, with some not included. The data contain more than 110,000 clones, around nine tenths of them seen just once; the ten biggest clones take up nearly 3.5%. Sequenced here: peripheral blood, sampled on day 0 of AZD1222 vaccination. The V and J genes are TRBV7-9 and TRBJ2-1; unclear D gene. The clonotype comes from an adult in good health. This chain's CDR3 is CASSFSLNNEQFF. CDR3 in DNA: TGTGCCAGCAGCTTTAGTCTCAACAATGAGCAGTTCTTC. The full variable domain, with the rest looked up from reference TRBV7-9 and TRBJ2-1, is DTGVSQNPRHKITKRGQNVTFRCDPISEHNRLYWYRQTLGQGPEFLTYFQNEAQLEKSRLLSDRFSAERPKGSFSTLEIQRTEQGDSAMYLCASSFSLNNEQFFGPGTRLTVL.